These 8 T cell receptor beta chains share one sample of origin, sequenced in a study of T cell repertoires in cytomegalovirus infection. TCRdb processed the reads anew with MiXCR; each CDR3 protein has one entry. Of more than 400,000 distinct CDR3 sequences in the sample, 26% were seen once. Sequenced material: PBMCs. The receptors stem from a human donor in good health (CMV status not recorded). Some clones in this sample may be carry-over from other donors' samples.

As for this clonotype: At one end, the junction sequence differs from germline, possibly due to a read error. V usage is TRBV4-3 and J usage is TRBJ2-7, with D possibly matching TRBD1 (6 bases). The V gene's germline CDR1 is LGHNA and CDR2 YSLEER. This CDR3 has 14 amino acids. The CDR3 DNA is TGCGCCAGCAGCCAAGCAACAGGGTTCTACGAGCCGTACTTC. This translates into CASSQATGFYEPYF.

This clonotype has at least ten counts. This chain connects TRBV7-2 to TRBJ2-5; 10 nucleotides match TRBD1. Germline-derived CDR1 and CDR2 are SGHTA and FQGNSA. CDR3 length equals 17 residues. After removal of 1 base from V and 5 bases from J, the junction contained 10 bases not matched to a gene. CDR3 in amino acids: CASSLVTWDRGSETQYF. The DNA for the CDR3 is TGTGCCAGCAGCTTAGTGACCTGGGACAGGGGTTCGGAGACCCAGTACTTC.

This clonotype was detected only a few times. This chain uses TRBV28 with TRBJ2-1; 8 positions agree with TRBD1. This CDR3 spans 16 amino acids. Germline lookup yields CDR1 MDHEN and CDR2 SYDVKM. With 4 bases clipped from V and 4 bases from J, the junction kept 9 bases outside the gene matches. The CDR3 DNA follows: TGTGCCAGCAGTTCGCCCAGGGGGCGAGCTTACAATGAGCAGTTCTTC. Protein sequence: CASSSPRGRAYNEQFF.

V is TRBV9 and J is TRBJ1-1, with D perhaps TRBD1 (5 bases). The CDR3 is 13 residues long. Germline V gives CDR1 SGDLS, CDR2 YYNGEE. V was clipped by 1 base and J by 6 bases, with 10 bases between them. The CDR3 reads CASSVTGTAEAFF. The CDR3 bases are TGTGCCAGCAGCGTAACCGGGACCGCTGAAGCTTTCTTT.

The rearrangement links TRBV7-8 to TRBJ1-5; D remains ambiguous. The CDR3 spans 16 residues. V shed 0 bases and J shed 0 bases, with 9 bases lying between them. Germline CDR1 is SGHVS and CDR2 is FQNEAQ. For the CDR3, the DNA is TGTGCCAGCAGCTTAGCGTCTCAGAATAGCAATCAGCCCCAGCATTTT. Translating gives CASSLASQNSNQPQHF.

The chain links TRBV7-8 to TRBJ1-3; possible D gene TRBD1, 6 bases. This CDR3 region has 14 residues. With 5 bases removed from V and 2 bases from J, the gap between germline ends came to 10 bases. The germline V gene has CDR1 SGHVS and CDR2 FQNEAQ. The CDR3 loop is CASSPRTAGNTIYF. The CDR3 DNA sequence: TGTGCCAGCAGCCCCCGGACAGCTGGAAACACCATATATTTT.

V gene TRBV5-1 combines with J gene TRBJ1-5, with TRBD1 matching over 10 bases. Losses at the gene ends were 4 bases for V and 6 bases for J; bases not matched to a gene: 7. The CDR3 extends over 15 amino acids. Germline V CDR1 and CDR2: SGHRS, YFSETQ. CDR3 amino acids: CASSMTGGAGQPQHF. The CDR3 DNA is TGCGCCAGCAGCATGACAGGGGGCGCGGGTCAGCCCCAGCATTTT. Variable domain in full (rest from reference TRBV5-1 and TRBJ1-5): KAGVTQTPRYLIKTRGQQVTLSCSPISGHRSVSWYQQTPGQGLQFLFEYFSETQRNKGNFPGRFSGRQFSNSRSEMNVSTLELGDSALYLCASSMTGGAGQPQHFGDGTRLSIL.

The chain joins TRBV6-5 to TRBJ1-3, with 9 bases matching TRBD1. Germline CDR1 and CDR2: MNHEY and SVGAGI. The CDR3 spans 15 residues. J lost 3 bases, V lost 5 bases, and 5 bases had no gene match. CDR3 DNA sequence: TGTGCCAGCAGTCCCGGGACAGGGAATGGAAACACCATATATTTT. It yields the protein CASSPGTGNGNTIYF.